Listed below are T cell receptor beta chains from one sample, sequenced in a study of blood T cells in healthy people across ages. TCRdb reanalysed the 5' RACE reads using MiXCR and keeps one entry per CDR3 protein. The profile shows around 710,000 distinct CDR3 sequences, roughly two fifths of them singletons. Specimen: blood. These receptors were collected from a woman aged 60-75 years in good health. CDR3s include the opening cysteine and the closing phenylalanine or tryptophan. A row's size may be missing; if present it is once, few, many or a size class.

V gene	clone size	J gene	CDR3 protein
TRBV10-3	few	TRBJ2-1	CAIRKQGSGIGQGEQFF
TRBV7-2	.	TRBJ2-3	CASSPARVSTFLDTQYF
TRBV5-1	few	TRBJ2-5	CASSEGGETQYF
TRBV20-1	.	TRBJ2-3	CSALGLAFTDTQYF
TRBV7-3	.	TRBJ2-3	CTSSAPSGGATDTQYF
TRBV29-1	many	TRBJ2-1	CSVSQGSGKGEQFF
TRBV12-5	.	TRBJ2-1	CASGLGTFDEQFF
TRBV12-3/TRBV12-4	.	TRBJ2-7	CASSLEHPSSYEQYF
TRBV18	few	.	CASSPRQFGEQYF
TRBV6-1	many	TRBJ2-7	CASPRELPSYEQYF
TRBV2	.	TRBJ2-5	CASVSGTGSRPSQETQYF
TRBV20-1	.	TRBJ2-3	CSAGSRTDTQYF
TRBV11-3	.	TRBJ2-5	CASSLGDGPGETQYF
TRBV4-3	few	TRBJ2-1	CASSQDGPSGRSYNEQFF
TRBV6-5	few	TRBJ2-7	CASRVEHNLSYEQYF
TRBV4-3	.	TRBJ2-1	CASSQDYERISYNEQFF
TRBV7-9	.	.	CASSPTWSGDNEQYF
TRBV20-1	few	TRBJ2-7	CSACPSGTGYEQYF
TRBV12-3/TRBV12-4	.	TRBJ2-3	CASGVAGYTDTQYF
TRBV27	.	TRBJ2-3	CASSALAGRDTQYF
TRBV28	few	TRBJ2-1	CASSFLSADEQFF
TRBV29-1	many	TRBJ2-1	CSVVSWRLHEQFF
TRBV5-6	.	TRBJ2-1	CASSPPPGTSPPEQFF
TRBV20-1	many	.	CSAPTPRASEQYF
TRBV5-1	.	TRBJ1-1	CASRTGQGAMNTEAFF
TRBV4-1	.	TRBJ2-5	CASSLLQGPSKWYQETQYF
TRBV27	.	TRBJ1-4	CASSLGRGRRLFF